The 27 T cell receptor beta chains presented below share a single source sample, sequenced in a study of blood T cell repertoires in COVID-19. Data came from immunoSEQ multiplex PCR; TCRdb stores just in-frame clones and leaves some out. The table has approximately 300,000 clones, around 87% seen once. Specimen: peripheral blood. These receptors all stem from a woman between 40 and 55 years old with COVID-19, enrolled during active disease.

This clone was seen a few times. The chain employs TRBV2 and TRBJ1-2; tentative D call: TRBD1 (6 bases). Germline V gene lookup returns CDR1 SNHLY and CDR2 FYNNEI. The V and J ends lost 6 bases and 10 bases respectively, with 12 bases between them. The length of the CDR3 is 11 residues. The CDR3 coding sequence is TGTGCCAGCAGCCGGGACATCTACTACACCTTC. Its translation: CASSRDIYYTF. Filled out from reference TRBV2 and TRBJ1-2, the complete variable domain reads EPEVTQTPSHQVTQMGQEVILRCVPISNHLYFYWYRQILGQKVEFLVSFYNNEISEKSEIFDDQFSVERPDGSNFTLKIRSTKLEDSAMYFCASSRDIYYTFGSGTRLTVV.

The CDR3 region is CASSLRGALVPEQYF. For the CDR3, the DNA is TGTGCCAGCAGCTTGCGAGGCGCCTTAGTCCCCGAGCAGTACTTC. The chain employs TRBV5-6 and TRBJ2-7; D is undetermined. Trimming shortened V by 1 base and J by 6 bases, and 17 bases separated the two germline ends. Germline V CDR1 and CDR2: SGHDT, YYEEEE. CDR3 length: 15 residues.

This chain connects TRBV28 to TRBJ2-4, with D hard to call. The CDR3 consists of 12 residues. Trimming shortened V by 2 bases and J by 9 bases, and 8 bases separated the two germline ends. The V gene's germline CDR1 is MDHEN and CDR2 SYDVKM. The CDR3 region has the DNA TGTGCCAGCAGTTTAATTTCCGGCATTCAGTACTTC. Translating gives CASSLISGIQYF.

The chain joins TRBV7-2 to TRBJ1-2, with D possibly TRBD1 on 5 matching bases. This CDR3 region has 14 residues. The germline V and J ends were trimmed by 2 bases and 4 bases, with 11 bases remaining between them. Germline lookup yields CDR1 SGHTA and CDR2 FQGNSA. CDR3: CASSLLGQSYGYTF. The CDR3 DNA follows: TGTGCCAGCAGCTTATTGGGGCAGTCCTATGGCTACACCTTC.

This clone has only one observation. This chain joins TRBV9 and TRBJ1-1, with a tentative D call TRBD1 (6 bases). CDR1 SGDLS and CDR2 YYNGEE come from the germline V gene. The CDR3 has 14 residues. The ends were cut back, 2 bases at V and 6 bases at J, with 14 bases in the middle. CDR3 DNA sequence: TGTGCCAGCAGCGTCGGGACACCAGCACCTGAAGCTTTCTTT. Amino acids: CASSVGTPAPEAFF.

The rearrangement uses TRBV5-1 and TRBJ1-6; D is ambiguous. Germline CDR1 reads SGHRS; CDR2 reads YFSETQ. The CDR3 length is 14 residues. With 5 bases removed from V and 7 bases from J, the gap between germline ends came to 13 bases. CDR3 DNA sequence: TGCGCCAGCAGTGAAGGCAGCAGGAATTCACCCCTCCACTTT. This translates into CASSEGSRNSPLHF.

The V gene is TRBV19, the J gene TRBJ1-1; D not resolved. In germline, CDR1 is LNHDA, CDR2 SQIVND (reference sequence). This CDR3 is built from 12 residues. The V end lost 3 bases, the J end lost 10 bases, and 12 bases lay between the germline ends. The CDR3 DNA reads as TGTGCCAGTAGTATCTATCTCGGTGGAGCTTTCTTT. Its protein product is CASSIYLGGAFF.

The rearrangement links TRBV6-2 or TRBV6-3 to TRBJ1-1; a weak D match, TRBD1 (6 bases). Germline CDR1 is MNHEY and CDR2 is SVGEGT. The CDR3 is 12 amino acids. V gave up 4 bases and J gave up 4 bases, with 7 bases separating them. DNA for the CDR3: TGTGCCAGCAGTTCGACAGGCACTGAAGCTTTCTTT. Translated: CASSSTGTEAFF.

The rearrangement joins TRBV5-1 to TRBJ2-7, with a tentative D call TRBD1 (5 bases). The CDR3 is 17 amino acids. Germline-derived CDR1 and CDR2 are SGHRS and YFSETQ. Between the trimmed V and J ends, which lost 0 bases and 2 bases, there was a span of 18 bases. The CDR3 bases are TGCGCCAGCAGCTTGGGGTTCTTAGGGGTGTTTACCTACGAGCAGTACTTC. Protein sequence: CASSLGFLGVFTYEQYF.

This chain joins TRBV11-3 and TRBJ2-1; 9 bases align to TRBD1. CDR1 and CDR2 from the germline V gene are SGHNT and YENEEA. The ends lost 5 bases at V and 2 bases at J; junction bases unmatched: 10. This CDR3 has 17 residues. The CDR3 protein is CASSPRGQGKTYNEQFF. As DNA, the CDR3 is TGTGCCAGCAGCCCCCGCGGACAGGGGAAAACCTACAATGAGCAGTTCTTC.

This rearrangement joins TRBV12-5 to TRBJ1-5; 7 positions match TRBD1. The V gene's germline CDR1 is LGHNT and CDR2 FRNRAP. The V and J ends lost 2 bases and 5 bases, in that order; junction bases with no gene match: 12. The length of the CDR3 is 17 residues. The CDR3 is CASGLRTTGVSDQPQHF. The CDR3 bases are TGTGCTAGTGGTTTGAGGACCACAGGGGTGTCAGATCAGCCCCAGCATTTT.

The CDR3 here is CASRGTSGSGADTQYF. The CDR3 region has the DNA TGCGCCAGCAGGGGGACTAGCGGGAGTGGAGCAGATACGCAGTATTTT. The chain is built from TRBV10-2 and TRBJ2-3; 14 bases are shared with TRBD2. The CDR3 runs to 16 residues. Germline V gives CDR1 WSHSY, CDR2 SAAADI. V trimming: 6 bases; J trimming: 4 bases; junction bases outside the gene matches: 6.

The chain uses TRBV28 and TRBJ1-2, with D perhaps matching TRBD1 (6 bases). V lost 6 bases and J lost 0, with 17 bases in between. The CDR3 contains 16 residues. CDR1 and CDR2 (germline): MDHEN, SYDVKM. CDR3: CASRYLGTLTNYGYTF. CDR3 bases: TGTGCCAGCAGGTATCTTGGGACACTGACTAACTATGGCTACACCTTC.

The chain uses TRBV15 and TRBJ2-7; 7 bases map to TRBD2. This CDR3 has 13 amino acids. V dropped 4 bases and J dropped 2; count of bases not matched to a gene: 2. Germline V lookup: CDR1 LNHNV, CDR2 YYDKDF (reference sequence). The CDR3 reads CATSTSGTYEQYF. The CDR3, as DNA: TGTGCCACCAGCACTAGCGGCACCTACGAGCAGTACTTC.

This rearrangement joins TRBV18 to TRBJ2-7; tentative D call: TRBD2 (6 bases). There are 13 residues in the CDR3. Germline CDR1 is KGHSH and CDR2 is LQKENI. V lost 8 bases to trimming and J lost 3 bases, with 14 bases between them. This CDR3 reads CASSPGRLYEQYF. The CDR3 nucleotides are TGTGCCAGCAGCCCCGGGAGACTCTACGAGCAGTACTTC.

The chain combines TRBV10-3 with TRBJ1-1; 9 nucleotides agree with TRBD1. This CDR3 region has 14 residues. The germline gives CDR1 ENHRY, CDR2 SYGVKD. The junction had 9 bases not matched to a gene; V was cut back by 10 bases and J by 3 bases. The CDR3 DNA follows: TGTGCCACCAAGGGACAGGGAAGTGACACTGAAGCTTTCTTT. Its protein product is CATKGQGSDTEAFF.

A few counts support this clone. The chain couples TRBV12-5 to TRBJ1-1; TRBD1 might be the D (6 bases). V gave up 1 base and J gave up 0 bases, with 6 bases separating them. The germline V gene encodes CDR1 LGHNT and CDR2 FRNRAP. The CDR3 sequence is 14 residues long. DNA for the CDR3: TGTGCTAGTGGTTTGGGGACAGTGAACACTGAAGCTTTCTTT. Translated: CASGLGTVNTEAFF.

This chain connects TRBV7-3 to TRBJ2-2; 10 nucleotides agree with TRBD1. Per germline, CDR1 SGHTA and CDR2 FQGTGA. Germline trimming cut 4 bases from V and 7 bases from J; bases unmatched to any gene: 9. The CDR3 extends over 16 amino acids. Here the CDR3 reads CASSSSGDRGRGELFF. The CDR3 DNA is TGTGCCAGCAGCTCTTCCGGCGACAGGGGGCGCGGGGAGCTGTTTTTT.

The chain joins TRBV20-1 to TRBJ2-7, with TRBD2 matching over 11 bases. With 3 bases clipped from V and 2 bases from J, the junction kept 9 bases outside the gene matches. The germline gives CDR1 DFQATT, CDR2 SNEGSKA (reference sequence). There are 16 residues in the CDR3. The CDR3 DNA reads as TGCAGTGCTAGTAGCGGGAGGGCATTGGAGACCTACGAGCAGTACTTC. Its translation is CSASSGRALETYEQYF.

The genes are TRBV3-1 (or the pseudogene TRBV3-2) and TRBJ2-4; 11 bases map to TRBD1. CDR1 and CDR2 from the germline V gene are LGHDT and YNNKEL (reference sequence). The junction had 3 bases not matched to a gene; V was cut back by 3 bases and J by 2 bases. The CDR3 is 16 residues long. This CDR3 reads CASSQGQGVPKNIQYF. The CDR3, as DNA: TGTGCCAGCAGCCAGGGACAGGGGGTTCCCAAAAACATTCAGTACTTC.

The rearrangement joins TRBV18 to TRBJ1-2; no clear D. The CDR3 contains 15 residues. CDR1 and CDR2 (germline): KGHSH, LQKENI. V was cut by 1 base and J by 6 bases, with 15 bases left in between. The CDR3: CASSPREHPGDGYTF. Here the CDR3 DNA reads TGTGCCAGCTCACCACGGGAGCACCCCGGGGATGGCTACACCTTC.

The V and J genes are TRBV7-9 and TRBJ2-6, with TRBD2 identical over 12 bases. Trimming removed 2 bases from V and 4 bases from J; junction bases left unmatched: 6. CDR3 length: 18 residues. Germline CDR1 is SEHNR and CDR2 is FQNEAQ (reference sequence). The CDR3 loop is CASSLRLAGATGANVLTF. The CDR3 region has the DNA TGTGCCAGCAGCTTAAGACTAGCGGGAGCCACCGGGGCCAACGTCCTGACTTTC.

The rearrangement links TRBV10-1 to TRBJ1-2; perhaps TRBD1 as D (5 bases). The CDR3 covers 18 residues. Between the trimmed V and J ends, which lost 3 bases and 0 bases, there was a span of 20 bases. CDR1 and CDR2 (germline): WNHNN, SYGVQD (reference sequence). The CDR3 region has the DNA TGCGCCAGCAGTGAAGGTGGCAGGGTTACACAAACTAACTATGGCTACACCTTC. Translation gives CASSEGGRVTQTNYGYTF.

CDR3 sequence reads: CASSFVTGDEKLFF. The CDR3, as DNA: TGCGCCAGCAGCTTTGTGACAGGGGACGAAAAACTGTTTTTT. The rearrangement links TRBV5-1 to TRBJ1-4; 8 bases map to TRBD1. The V gene's germline CDR1 is SGHRS and CDR2 YFSETQ. Trimming removed 2 bases from V and 8 bases from J; junction bases left unmatched: 5. CDR3 size: 14 residues.

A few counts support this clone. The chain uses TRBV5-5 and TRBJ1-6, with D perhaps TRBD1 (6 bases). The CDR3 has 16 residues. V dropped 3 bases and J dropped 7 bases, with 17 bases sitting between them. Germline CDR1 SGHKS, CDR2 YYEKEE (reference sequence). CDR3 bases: TGTGCCAGCAGCTCCAGACAGGCCCCGGGGAATTCACCCCTCCACTTT. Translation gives CASSSRQAPGNSPLHF.

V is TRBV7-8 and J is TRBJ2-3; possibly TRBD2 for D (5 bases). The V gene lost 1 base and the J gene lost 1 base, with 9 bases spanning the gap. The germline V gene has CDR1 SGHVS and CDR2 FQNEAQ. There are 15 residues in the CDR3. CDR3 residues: CASSLVGSGTDTQYF. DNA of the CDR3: TGTGCCAGCAGCTTAGTAGGGAGCGGCACAGATACGCAGTATTTT.

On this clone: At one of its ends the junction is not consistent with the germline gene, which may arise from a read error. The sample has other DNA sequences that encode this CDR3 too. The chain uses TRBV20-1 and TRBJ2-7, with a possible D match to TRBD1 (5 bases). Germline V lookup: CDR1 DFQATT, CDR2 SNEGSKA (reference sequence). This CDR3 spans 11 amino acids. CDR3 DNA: TGCAGTGCTCGAGACAGCTACGAGCAGTACTTC. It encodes CSARDSYEQYF.